These T cell receptor beta chains were read from a single sample in a study of shared clonotypes between healthy human individuals. TCRdb keeps only in-frame clones here, not all; method: immunoSEQ multiplex PCR. The data hold 100,000 or so clones, with 67% observed a single time. The sequenced sample was memory CD8+ T cells sorted from blood. The source of these receptors is a woman under 40 in good health. CDR3s include the opening cysteine and the closing phenylalanine or tryptophan. The D gene is left open where the match is weak. Clone size is given for some rows only: seen once, a few or many times, or a class if the clone is expanded.

.	TRBV7-9	TRBJ2-7	.	CASSLAGHEQYF	TGTGCCAGCAGCTTAGCAGGCCACGAGCAGTACTTC
many	TRBV4-2	TRBJ2-7	.	CASSQDLGGGSYEQYF	TGTGCCAGCAGCCAAGATCTTGGCGGTGGATCCTACGAGCAGTACTTC
few	TRBV27	TRBJ2-1	TRBD1	CASSLVRGSNEQFF	TGTGCCAGCAGTTTGGTCAGGGGGAGCAATGAGCAGTTCTTC
many	TRBV6-5	TRBJ1-2	TRBD1	CASSRDSNYGYTF	TGTGCCAGCAGCCGGGACAGTAACTATGGCTACACCTTC
.	TRBV28	TRBJ2-1	.	CASSLLSGGRAGQFF	TGTGCCAGCAGTTTATTGAGCGGAGGCAGGGCGGGGCAGTTCTTC
.	TRBV19	TRBJ2-1	.	CASISRAGYYNEQFF	TGTGCCAGTATTTCCAGGGCCGGGTACTACAATGAGCAGTTCTTC
.	TRBV7-7	TRBJ2-3	.	CASSLLGGSTDTQYF	TGTGCCAGCAGCTTACTCGGCGGGAGCACAGATACGCAGTATTTT
.	TRBV20-1	TRBJ2-7	.	CSAYGPDEQYF	TGCAGTGCATACGGCCCGGATGAGCAGTACTTC
once	TRBV13	TRBJ2-2	.	CASSLEGHSAGELFF	TGTGCCAGCAGCTTAGAGGGGCATTCCGCCGGGGAGCTGTTTTTT
once	TRBV12-2	TRBJ1-5	.	CANNCGPNQPQHF	TGTGCAAACAACTGCGGGCCCAATCAGCCCCAGCATTTT
few	TRBV28	TRBJ2-6	.	CASSLLSRTGANVLTF	TGTGCCAGCAGTTTATTGTCCCGGACTGGGGCCAACGTCCTGACTTTC
.	TRBV28	TRBJ1-1	TRBD1	CASSLRGRRNTEAFF	TGTGCCAGCAGTTTAAGGGGGCGGAGGAACACTGAAGCTTTCTTT
.	TRBV27	TRBJ1-2	.	CASSLFPGKGYGYTF	TGTGCCAGCAGTTTATTTCCAGGGAAAGGCTATGGCTACACCTTC
.	TRBV11-3	TRBJ2-1	.	CASSLWLRNEQFF	TGTGCCAGCAGCTTATGGCTGCGTAATGAGCAGTTCTTC
.	TRBV25-1	TRBJ2-1	TRBD2	CASSERLLAGAHEQFF	TGTGCCAGCAGTGAAAGGTTGCTAGCGGGAGCCCATGAGCAGTTCTTC
.	TRBV4-2	TRBJ1-1	.	CASSQVFQGMNTEAFF	TGTGCCAGCAGCCAAGTTTTCCAGGGTATGAACACTGAAGCTTTCTTT
few	TRBV13	TRBJ2-7	TRBD2	CASSLSAGDREQYF	TGTGCCAGCAGCTTATCAGCGGGAGATCGGGAGCAGTACTTC
.	TRBV19	TRBJ1-2	.	CASTMGGMDYGYTF	TGTGCCAGTACCATGGGGGGCATGGACTATGGCTACACCTTC
many	TRBV9	TRBJ1-3	.	CASSTGGTRGNTIYF	TGTGCCAGCAGCACCGGGGGGACGAGGGGAAACACCATATATTTT
.	TRBV5-4	TRBJ2-3	.	CASRSVGADTQYF	TGTGCCAGCAGAAGCGTGGGGGCAGATACGCAGTATTTT
.	TRBV7-3	TRBJ2-5	.	CASSFLGGFEETQYF	TGTGCCAGCAGCTTCCTCGGAGGGTTTGAAGAGACCCAGTACTTC
.	TRBV2	TRBJ2-1	.	CASGQQAPIYNEQFF	TGTGCCAGCGGCCAACAGGCCCCAATCTACAATGAGCAGTTCTTC
.	TRBV19	TRBJ1-2	TRBD1	CASSIVGDRESGYTF	TGTGCCAGTAGTATAGTGGGGGACAGGGAGAGTGGCTACACCTTC
.	TRBV5-1	TRBJ2-2	.	CASSLESGQNTGELFF	TGCGCCAGCAGCTTGGAATCCGGACAGAACACCGGGGAGCTGTTTTTT
.	TRBV4-2	TRBJ2-5	.	CASSRRGGGQETQYF	TGTGCCAGCAGCCGCAGGGGAGGGGGCCAAGAGACCCAGTACTTC
.	TRBV9	TRBJ2-1	TRBD2	CASSASPAGDLGEQFF	TGTGCCAGCAGCGCAAGTCCAGCGGGAGATTTGGGTGAGCAGTTCTTC
.	TRBV10-3	TRBJ2-3	.	CAISQLAVGRDTQYF	TGTGCCATCAGTCAACTAGCCGTCGGGAGAGATACGCAGTATTTT
.	TRBV6-4	TRBJ2-2	.	CASSEQGTGELFF	TGTGCCAGCAGCGAACAGGGAACCGGGGAGCTGTTTTTT
.	TRBV2	TRBJ2-3	TRBD2	CASSPPSGIRGDTQYF	TGTGCCAGCAGTCCCCCTAGCGGGATAAGAGGAGATACGCAGTATTTT
.	TRBV5-4	TRBJ2-7	.	CASSFRTWGLGYEQYF	TGTGCCAGCAGCTTTCGTACGTGGGGACTCGGCTACGAGCAGTACTTC
.	TRBV27	TRBJ1-5	.	CASSFRQGNQPQHF	TGTGCCAGCAGTTTCCGGCAGGGTAATCAGCCCCAGCATTTT
medium-sized	TRBV11-2	TRBJ1-2	.	CASSPVVTGNYGYTF	TGTGCCAGCAGCCCCGTGGTTACAGGGAACTATGGCTACACCTTC
.	TRBV7-2	TRBJ1-1	.	CASSLWPLEGNTEAFF	TGTGCCAGCAGCTTATGGCCGCTCGAGGGAAACACTGAAGCTTTCTTT
.	TRBV6-4	TRBJ1-5	.	CATIGMGEYSNQPQHF	TGTGCCACCATCGGGATGGGAGAATATAGCAATCAGCCCCAGCATTTT
few	TRBV28	TRBJ2-5	.	CASSRLAETQYF	TGTGCCAGCAGCCGTCTAGCTGAGACCCAGTACTTC
few	TRBV15	TRBJ2-6	.	CATSRVTGSGANVLTF	TGTGCCACCAGCAGAGTGACAGGCTCTGGGGCCAACGTCCTGACTTTC
few	TRBV6-5	TRBJ2-3	TRBD1	CASLAGTGDTDTQYF	TGTGCCAGCCTTGCCGGGACAGGGGACACAGATACGCAGTATTTT
.	TRBV19	TRBJ2-2	.	CASSILGADTGELFF	TGTGCCAGTAGTATTCTGGGGGCGGACACCGGGGAGCTGTTTTTT
.	TRBV19	TRBJ2-1	TRBD2	CASSPMRRETPGGNEQFF	TGTGCCAGTAGTCCCATGAGGCGGGAGACCCCCGGAGGCAATGAGCAGTTCTTC
few	TRBV4-1	TRBJ2-7	.	CASSQDLGSYEQYF	TGCGCCAGCAGCCAAGATCTGGGCTCCTACGAGCAGTACTTC
many	TRBV28	TRBJ2-5	TRBD1	CASSFGQGATETQYF	TGTGCCAGCAGTTTCGGACAGGGGGCAACAGAGACCCAGTACTTC
.	TRBV27	TRBJ2-3	TRBD1	CASSSRQGLDTQYF	TGTGCCAGCAGTTCCCGACAGGGGTTAGATACGCAGTATTTT
medium-sized	TRBV29-1	TRBJ2-2	TRBD2	CSASGGNTGELFF	TGCAGCGCTAGCGGTGGGAACACCGGGGAGCTGTTTTTT
large	TRBV25-1	TRBJ2-5	TRBD1	CASSEYGYRGEETQYF	TGTGCCAGCAGTGAATATGGGTACAGGGGAGAGGAGACCCAGTACTTC